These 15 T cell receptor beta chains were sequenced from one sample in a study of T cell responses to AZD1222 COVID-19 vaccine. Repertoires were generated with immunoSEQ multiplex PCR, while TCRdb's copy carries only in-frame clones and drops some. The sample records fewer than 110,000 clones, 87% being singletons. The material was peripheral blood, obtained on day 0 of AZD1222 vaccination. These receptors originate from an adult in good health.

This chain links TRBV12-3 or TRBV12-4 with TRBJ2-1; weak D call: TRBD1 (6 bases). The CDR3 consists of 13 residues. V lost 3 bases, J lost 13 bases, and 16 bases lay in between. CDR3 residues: CASSFSAQGPQFF. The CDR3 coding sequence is TGTGCCAGCAGTTTCTCAGCACAGGGTCCTCAGTTCTTC.

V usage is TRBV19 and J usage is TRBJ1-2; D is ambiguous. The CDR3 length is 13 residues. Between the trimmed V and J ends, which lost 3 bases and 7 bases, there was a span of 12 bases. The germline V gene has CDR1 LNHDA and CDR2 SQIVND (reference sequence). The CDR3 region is CASSIPAGGGYTF. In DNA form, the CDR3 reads TGTGCCAGTAGTATTCCGGCAGGCGGTGGCTACACCTTC.

CDR3 loop: CASSLGSGTDTQYF. CDR3 nucleotides: TGTGCCAGCAGCTTGGGATCGGGAACAGATACGCAGTATTTT. The genes are TRBV5-5 and TRBJ2-3, with D possibly matching TRBD2 (5 bases). The CDR3 runs 14 residues. Trimming stripped 0 bases from V and 3 bases from J, with 8 bases between. Per the germline V gene, CDR1 is SGHKS and CDR2 is YYEKEE (reference sequence).

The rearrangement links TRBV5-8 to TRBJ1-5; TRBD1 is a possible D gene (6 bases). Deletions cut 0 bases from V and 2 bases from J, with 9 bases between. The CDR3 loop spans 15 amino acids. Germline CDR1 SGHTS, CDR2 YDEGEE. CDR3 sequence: CASSLDRVGNQPQHF. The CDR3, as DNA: TGTGCCAGCAGCTTGGACAGGGTTGGCAATCAGCCCCAGCATTTT.

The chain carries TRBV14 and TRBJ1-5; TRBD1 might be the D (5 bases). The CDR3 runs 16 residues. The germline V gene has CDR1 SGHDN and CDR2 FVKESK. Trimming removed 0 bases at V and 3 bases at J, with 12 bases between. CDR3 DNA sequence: TGTGCCAGCAGCCAAGAACGCGGGACCAACAATCAGCCCCAGCATTTT. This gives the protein CASSQERGTNNQPQHF.

CDR3 sequence (DNA): TGTGCCAGCAGCTCCCGACAGGGATCAGGAGAGCAGTACTTC. Protein: CASSSRQGSGEQYF. The gene calls are TRBV11-1 and TRBJ2-7; TRBD1 matches at 7 bases. Germline V gene lookup returns CDR1 SGHAT and CDR2 FQDESV (reference sequence). V lost 4 bases, J lost 7 bases, and 10 bases stayed unmatched. The CDR3 is 14 residues long.

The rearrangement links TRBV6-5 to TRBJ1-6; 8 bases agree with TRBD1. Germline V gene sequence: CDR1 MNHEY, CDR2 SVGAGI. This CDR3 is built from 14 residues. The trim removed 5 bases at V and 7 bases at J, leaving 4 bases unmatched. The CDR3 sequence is CASSQTGENSPLHF. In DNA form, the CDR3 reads TGTGCCAGCAGTCAGACAGGGGAAAATTCACCCCTCCACTTT.

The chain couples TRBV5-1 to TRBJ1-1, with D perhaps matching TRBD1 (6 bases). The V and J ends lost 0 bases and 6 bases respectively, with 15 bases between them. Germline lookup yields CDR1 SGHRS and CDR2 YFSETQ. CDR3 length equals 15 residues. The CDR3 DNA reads TGCGCCAGCAGCTTGGTGGGGGGCCGGAGCGCTGAAGCTTTCTTT. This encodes CASSLVGGRSAEAFF. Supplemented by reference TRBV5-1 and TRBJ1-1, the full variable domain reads KAGVTQTPRYLIKTRGQQVTLSCSPISGHRSVSWYQQTPGQGLQFLFEYFSETQRNKGNFPGRFSGRQFSNSRSEMNVSTLELGDSALYLCASSLVGGRSAEAFFGQGTRLTVV.

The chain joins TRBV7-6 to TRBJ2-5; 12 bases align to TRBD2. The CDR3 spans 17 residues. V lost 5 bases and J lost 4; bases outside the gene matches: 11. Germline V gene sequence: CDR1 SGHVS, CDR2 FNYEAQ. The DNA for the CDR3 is TGTGCCAGCAGCACCCTAGCGGGAGGGCCTTGGGGAGAGACCCAGTACTTC. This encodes CASSTLAGGPWGETQYF.

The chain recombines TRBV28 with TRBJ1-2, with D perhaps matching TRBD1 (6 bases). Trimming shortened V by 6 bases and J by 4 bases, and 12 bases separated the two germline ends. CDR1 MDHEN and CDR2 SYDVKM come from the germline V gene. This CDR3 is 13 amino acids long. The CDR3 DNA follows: TGTGCCAGCAGCCTCGACAGGTTCTATGGCTACACCTTC. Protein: CASSLDRFYGYTF.

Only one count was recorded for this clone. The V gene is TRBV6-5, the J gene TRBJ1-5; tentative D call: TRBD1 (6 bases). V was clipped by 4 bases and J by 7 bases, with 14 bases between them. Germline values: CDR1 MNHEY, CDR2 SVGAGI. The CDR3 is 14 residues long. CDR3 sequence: CASSSTGIGQPQHF. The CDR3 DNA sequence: TGTGCCAGCAGTTCCACAGGGATCGGCCAGCCCCAGCATTTT.

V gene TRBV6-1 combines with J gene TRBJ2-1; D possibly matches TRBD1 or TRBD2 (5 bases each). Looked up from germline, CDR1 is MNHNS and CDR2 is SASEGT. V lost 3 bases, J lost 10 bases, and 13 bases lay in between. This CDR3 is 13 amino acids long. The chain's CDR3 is CASSDNVGGEQFF. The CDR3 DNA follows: TGTGCCAGCAGTGATAATGTTGGGGGAGAGCAGTTCTTC.

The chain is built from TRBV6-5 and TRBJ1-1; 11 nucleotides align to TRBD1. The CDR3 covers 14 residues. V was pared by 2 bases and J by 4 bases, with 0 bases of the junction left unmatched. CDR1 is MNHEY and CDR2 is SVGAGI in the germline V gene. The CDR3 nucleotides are TGTGCCAGCAGTTACGGGACAGGGGGCACTGAAGCTTTCTTT. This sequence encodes CASSYGTGGTEAFF.

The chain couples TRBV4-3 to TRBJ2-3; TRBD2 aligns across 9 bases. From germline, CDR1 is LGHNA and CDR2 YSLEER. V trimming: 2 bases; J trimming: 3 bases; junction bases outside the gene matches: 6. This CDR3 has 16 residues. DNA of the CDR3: TGCGCCAGCAGCCAAAGGTCGACTAGCGGTACAGATACGCAGTATTTT. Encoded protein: CASSQRSTSGTDTQYF.

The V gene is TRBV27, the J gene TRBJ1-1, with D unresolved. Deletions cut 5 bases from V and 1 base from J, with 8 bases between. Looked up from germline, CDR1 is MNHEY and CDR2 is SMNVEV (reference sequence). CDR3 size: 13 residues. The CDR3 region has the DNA TGTGCCAGCAGTGCCCGTTCGAACACTGAAGCTTTCTTT. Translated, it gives CASSARSNTEAFF.